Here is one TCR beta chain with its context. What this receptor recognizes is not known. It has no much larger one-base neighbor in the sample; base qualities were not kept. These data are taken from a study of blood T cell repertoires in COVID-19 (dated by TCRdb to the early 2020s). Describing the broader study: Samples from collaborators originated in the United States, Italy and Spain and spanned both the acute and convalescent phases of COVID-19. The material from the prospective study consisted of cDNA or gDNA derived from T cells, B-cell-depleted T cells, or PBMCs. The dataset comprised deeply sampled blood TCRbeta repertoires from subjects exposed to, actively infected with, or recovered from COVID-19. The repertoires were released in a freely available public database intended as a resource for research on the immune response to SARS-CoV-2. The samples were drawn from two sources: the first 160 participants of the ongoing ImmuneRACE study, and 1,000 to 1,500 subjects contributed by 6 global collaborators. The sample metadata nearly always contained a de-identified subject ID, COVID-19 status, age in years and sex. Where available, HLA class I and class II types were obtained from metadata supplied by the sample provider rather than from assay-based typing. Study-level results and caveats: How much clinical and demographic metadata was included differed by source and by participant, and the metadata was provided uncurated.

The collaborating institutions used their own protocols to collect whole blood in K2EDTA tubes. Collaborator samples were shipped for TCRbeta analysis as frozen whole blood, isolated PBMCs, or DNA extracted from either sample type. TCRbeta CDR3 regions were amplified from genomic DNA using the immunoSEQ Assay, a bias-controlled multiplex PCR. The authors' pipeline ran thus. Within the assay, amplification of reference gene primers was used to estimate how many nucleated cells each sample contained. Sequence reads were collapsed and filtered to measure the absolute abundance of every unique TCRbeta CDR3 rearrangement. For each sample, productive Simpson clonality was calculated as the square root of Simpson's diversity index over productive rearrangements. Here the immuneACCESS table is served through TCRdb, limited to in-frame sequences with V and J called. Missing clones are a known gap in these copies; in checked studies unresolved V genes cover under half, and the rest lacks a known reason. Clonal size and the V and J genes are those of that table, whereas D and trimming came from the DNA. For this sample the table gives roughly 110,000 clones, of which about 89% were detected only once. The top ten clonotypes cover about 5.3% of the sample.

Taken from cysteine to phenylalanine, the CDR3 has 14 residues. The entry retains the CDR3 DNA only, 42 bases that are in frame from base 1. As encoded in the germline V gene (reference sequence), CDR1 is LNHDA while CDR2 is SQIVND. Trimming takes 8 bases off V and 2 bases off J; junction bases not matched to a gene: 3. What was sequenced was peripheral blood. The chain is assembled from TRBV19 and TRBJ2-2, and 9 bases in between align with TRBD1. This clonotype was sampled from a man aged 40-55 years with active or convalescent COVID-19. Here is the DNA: TGTGCCAGTGGGACAGGGCCTAACACCGGGGAGCTGTTTTTT. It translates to CASGTGPNTGELFF.